Listed below are T cell receptor beta chains from one sample, sequenced in a study of control samples from healthy donors and cancer patients. Using immunoSEQ multiplex PCR, the repertoire was profiled, and TCRdb retains in-frame clones only, with some absent. The sample includes about 89,000 clones, about 85% seen only once; the top ten take over 2%. The sample consisted of blood. The receptors were sampled from a woman between 35 and 50 years old in good health. CDR3s include the opening cysteine and the closing phenylalanine or tryptophan. Fields, in order: J gene, D gene, clone size, V gene, CDR3 length, CDR3 protein, CDR3 DNA. A D gene is named only where the DNA matches it firmly. Size is stated for part of the rows, as once, few or many counts, or as a class when the clone is expanded.

>TRBJ1-2|TRBD1|-|TRBV7-9|14
CASRRDSFNYGYTF
TGTGCCAGCAGGAGGGACAGTTTTAACTATGGCTACACCTTC
>TRBJ1-2|-|-|TRBV5-4|15
CASSLMDSLNYGYTF
TGTGCCAGCAGCTTGATGGATTCCCTTAACTATGGCTACACCTTC
>TRBJ1-6|TRBD1|-|TRBV2|16
CASKTDRTSYNSPLHF
TGTGCCAGCAAAACGGACAGGACCTCCTATAATTCACCCCTCCACTTT
>TRBJ2-3|TRBD2|-|TRBV29-1|15
CSGLLLATSTDTQYF
TGCAGCGGCCTTTTACTAGCGACCAGCACAGATACGCAGTATTTT
>TRBJ2-5|TRBD2|-|TRBV6-1|15
CASSEPTSGQETQYF
TGTGCCAGCAGTGAACCGACTAGCGGGCAAGAGACCCAGTACTTC
>TRBJ1-1|-|-|TRBV29-1|11
CSVVNGPNAFF
TGCAGCGTTGTTAACGGGCCGAATGCTTTCTTT
>TRBJ1-4|-|-|TRBV30|14
CAWSPGSSTEKLFF
TGTGCCTGGAGCCCGGGCAGTTCGACGGAAAAACTGTTTTTT
>TRBJ2-1|-|-|TRBV27|14
CASSPRQVYNEQFF
TGTGCCAGCAGTCCCCGACAGGTTTACAATGAGCAGTTCTTC
>TRBJ1-2|-|few|TRBV5-1|14
CASSLESSNYGYTF
TGCGCCAGCAGCTTGGAAAGCAGTAACTATGGCTACACCTTC
>TRBJ2-1|-|-|TRBV29-1|12
CSTSEVYNEQFF
TGCAGTACCTCTGAGGTATACAATGAGCAGTTCTTC
>TRBJ2-7|-|few|TRBV3-1/TRBV3-2|15
CASSQFGEVIGEQYF
TGTGCCAGCAGCCAATTCGGAGAGGTAATAGGCGAGCAGTACTTC
>TRBJ2-5|-|-|TRBV7-2|12
CASSLVMGTQYF
TGTGCCAGCAGCTTAGTCATGGGGACCCAGTACTTC
>TRBJ1-6|-|few|TRBV5-1|16
CASSPAGTGIGSPLHF
TGCGCCAGCAGCCCTGCGGGGACGGGAATCGGTTCACCCCTCCACTTT
>TRBJ2-2|-|-|TRBV12-3/TRBV12-4|12
CASSLSGGELFF
TGTGCCAGCAGTCTCTCGGGAGGGGAGCTGTTTTTT
>TRBJ1-3|-|-|TRBV20-1|15
CSASEGAAHGNTIYF
TGCAGTGCTAGTGAGGGAGCAGCCCATGGAAACACCATATATTTT
>TRBJ1-3|-|-|TRBV7-3|13
CASSAGHGNTIYF
TGTGCCAGCAGCGCGGGACACGGAAACACCATATATTTT
>TRBJ1-6|-|-|TRBV27|13
CASSLVYNSPLHF
TGTGCCAGCAGTTTGGTGTATAATTCACCCCTCCACTTT
>TRBJ1-2|-|-|TRBV5-4|14
CASSLGPGNYGYTF
TGTGCCAGCAGCTTGGGGCCGGGGAACTATGGCTACACCTTC
>TRBJ1-5|-|once|TRBV6-5|13
CASSYGRNQPQHF
TGTGCCAGCAGTTACGGCAGGAATCAGCCCCAGCATTTT
>TRBJ1-1|TRBD1|-|TRBV4-1|15
CASSQGTGQNTEAFF
TGCGCCAGCAGTCAAGGGACAGGCCAGAACACTGAAGCTTTCTTT
>TRBJ1-3|-|-|TRBV30|17
CAWSRTGPPTSGNTIYF
TGTGCCTGGAGTCGGACGGGCCCCCCAACCTCTGGAAACACCATATATTTT
>TRBJ1-6|-|-|TRBV27|14
CASSLQGYNSPLHF
TGTGCCAGCAGTTTACAGGGTTATAATTCACCCCTCCACTTT
>TRBJ1-2|-|-|TRBV4-3|13
CASSQEVSYGYTF
TGCGCCAGCAGCCAAGAGGTTTCCTATGGCTACACCTTC
>TRBJ2-3|TRBD1|-|TRBV4-1|15
CASSQNGQGRDTQYF
TGCGCCAGCAGCCAAAATGGACAGGGAAGAGATACGCAGTATTTT
>TRBJ1-4|-|-|TRBV6-1|15
CASSEAGGRGEKLFF
TGTGCCAGCAGTGAAGCAGGAGGGCGAGGGGAAAAACTGTTTTTT
>TRBJ2-7|-|-|TRBV7-9|16
CASSLYPGWGSYEQYF
TGTGCCAGCAGCTTATATCCGGGATGGGGATCCTACGAGCAGTACTTC
>TRBJ2-1|TRBD2|-|TRBV4-1|15
CASSQNSGGAFEQFF
TGCGCCAGCAGCCAAAATAGCGGGGGGGCTTTTGAGCAGTTCTTC
>TRBJ2-5|TRBD2|-|TRBV7-9|14
CASSLSGTIETQYF
TGTGCCAGCAGCTTGAGCGGGACTATAGAGACCCAGTACTTC
>TRBJ2-3|TRBD2|few|TRBV9|16
CASSVLAGGPADTQYF
TGTGCCAGCAGCGTATTAGCGGGGGGGCCGGCAGATACGCAGTATTTT
>TRBJ1-2|-|-|TRBV2|14
CASSADPRDYGYTF
TGTGCCAGCAGTGCAGACCCCAGGGACTATGGCTACACCTTC
>TRBJ2-1|TRBD2|-|TRBV15|17
CATSPLSSAGAYNEQFF
TGTGCCACCAGCCCGCTTAGTTCGGCGGGGGCCTACAATGAGCAGTTCTTC
>TRBJ1-3|-|-|TRBV7-8|13
CASTRDSGNTIYF
TGTGCCAGCACCAGGGATTCTGGAAACACCATATATTTT
>TRBJ2-6|-|once|TRBV18|18
CASSPKMTGTTGANVLTF
TGTGCCAGCTCACCAAAAATGACAGGGACTACCGGGGCCAACGTCCTGACTTTC
>TRBJ1-4|-|-|TRBV3-1/TRBV3-2|17
CASSQRTRIIANEKLFF
TGTGCCAGCAGCCAAAGGACAAGGATCATCGCTAATGAAAAACTGTTTTTT
>TRBJ2-3|-|-|TRBV10-3|15
CAISEGGGGTDTQYF
TGTGCCATCAGTGAGGGAGGAGGGGGCACAGATACGCAGTATTTT
>TRBJ2-5|-|-|TRBV29-1|13
CSVGNGGQETQYF
TGCAGCGTGGGGAATGGTGGGCAAGAGACCCAGTACTTC
>TRBJ1-2|-|-|TRBV5-1|15
CASSFGRGLNYGYTF
TGCGCCAGCAGCTTCGGACGGGGGCTTAACTATGGCTACACCTTC
>TRBJ1-5|-|-|TRBV2|15
CASSEGAANNQPQHF
TGTGCCAGCAGTGAAGGGGCAGCTAACAATCAGCCCCAGCATTTT
>TRBJ2-3|-|-|TRBV5-8|15
CASSFGGDGTDTQYF
TGTGCCAGCAGCTTTGGGGGCGACGGCACAGATACGCAGTATTTT
>TRBJ1-4|-|-|TRBV15|16
CATSRGPTGANEKLFF
TGTGCCACCAGCAGAGGGCCGACAGGAGCCAATGAAAAACTGTTTTTT
>TRBJ1-1|-|-|TRBV5-5|12
CASSLGFNEAFF
TGTGCCAGCAGCTTGGGGTTTAATGAAGCTTTCTTT
>TRBJ2-7|TRBD1|-|TRBV29-1|14
CSVQGQGTLYEQYF
TGCAGCGTCCAAGGACAGGGAACGTTGTACGAGCAGTACTTC
>TRBJ1-1|TRBD1|-|TRBV11-1|15
CASSIKRQGATEAFF
TGTGCCAGCAGCATCAAACGACAGGGGGCCACTGAAGCTTTCTTT
>TRBJ2-1|-|-|TRBV2|16
CASSGWRGGTYNEQFF
TGTGCCAGCAGTGGTTGGAGGGGAGGAACCTACAATGAGCAGTTCTTC
>TRBJ1-6|TRBD1|-|TRBV2|15
CASSVSRGNNSPLHF
TGTGCCAGCAGTGTTTCCAGGGGGAATAATTCACCCCTCCACTTT
>TRBJ2-1|-|few|TRBV6-4|18
CASSDVGRPFNSYNEQFF
TGTGCCAGCAGTGATGTCGGCCGCCCGTTCAATTCCTACAATGAGCAGTTCTTC
>TRBJ2-3|-|-|TRBV12-3/TRBV12-4|12
CASKGAGNTQYF
TGTGCCAGCAAGGGGGCGGGAAATACGCAGTATTTT
>TRBJ1-2|TRBD1|once|TRBV20-1|11
CSAWTGFGYTF
TGCAGTGCTTGGACAGGCTTTGGCTACACCTTC
>TRBJ2-2|-|-|TRBV7-2|15
CASSLSQGITGELFF
TGTGCCAGCAGCTTATCGCAGGGTATAACCGGGGAGCTGTTTTTT
>TRBJ2-4|-|-|TRBV3-1/TRBV3-2|14
CASSQGTPGNIQYF
TGTGCCAGCAGCCAGGGGACCCCTGGAAACATTCAGTACTTC
>TRBJ1-1|-|-|TRBV27|15
CASSSLGAGNTEAFF
TGTGCCAGCAGCTCACTAGGGGCAGGGAACACTGAAGCTTTCTTT
>TRBJ2-7|TRBD1|once|TRBV12-3/TRBV12-4|13
CASNPGQEGEQYF
TGTGCCAGCAACCCGGGACAGGAAGGGGAGCAGTACTTC
>TRBJ1-4|-|-|TRBV15|16
CATSRVPGATNEKLFF
TGTGCCACCAGCAGAGTCCCCGGGGCAACTAATGAAAAACTGTTTTTT